This T cell receptor (beta chain) came from a study of blood T cell repertoires in COVID-19 (dated by TCRdb to the early 2020s). At the level of the whole study: Collaborator samples came from the United States, Italy and Spain and covered acute and convalescent phases of COVID-19. The material from the prospective study consisted of cDNA or gDNA derived from T cells, B-cell-depleted T cells, or PBMCs. Deeply sampled blood TCRbeta repertoires from subjects exposed to, actively infected with, or recovered from COVID-19 were included in the dataset. The repertoires were released in a freely available public database intended as a resource for research on the immune response to SARS-CoV-2. Samples were obtained from the ongoing ImmuneRACE study (first 160 participants) and from 1,254 subjects provided by 6 global collaborators. A de-identified subject ID, COVID-19 status, age in years and sex were almost always included in the sample metadata. Where HLA class I and class II types were available, the types were taken from metadata supplied by the sample provider, not from assay-based typing.

Summary of the overall study and its limitations: Clinical and demographic metadata were provided uncurated, with the amount varying by source and participant.

Whole blood was collected in K2EDTA tubes by collaborating institutions according to the institutions' own protocols. For TCRbeta analysis, collaborators shipped samples as frozen whole blood, isolated PBMCs, or DNA extracted from either of those sample types. The immunoSEQ Assay, a bias-controlled multiplex PCR, was used to amplify TCRbeta CDR3 regions from genomic DNA. The paper's data handling went like this. The number of nucleated cells in each sample was estimated by amplification of reference gene primers within the assay. To quantify the absolute abundance of each unique TCRbeta CDR3 rearrangement, sequence reads were collapsed and filtered. Productive Simpson clonality was computed per sample as the square root of Simpson's diversity index over productive rearrangements. Drawn from immuneACCESS, this table holds only the in-frame rearrangements with V and J called that TCRdb kept. Clones are partly lost; checked studies trace under half to an unresolved V gene and leave the rest unexplained. That table furnishes V, J and clone size, whereas the DNA furnished D and trimming. This sample is represented by under 200,000 clones; around nine tenths of them were singletons. Approximately 1.5% of the sample rests with the top ten.

Details on this clone: There is no known antigen for this receptor. Qualities for individual bases were not recorded, and no much larger clone is one base off. The same CDR3 also results from other DNA sequences found in this sample.

This clonotype was sampled from a man aged 18-30 years with active or convalescent COVID-19. The sample consisted of peripheral blood.

The DNA sequence is given as TGCAGCGTGCAGGGACAACCAAACACTGAAGCTTTCTTT. Translated, it gives CSVQGQPNTEAFF. Recombination joined TRBV29-1 with TRBJ1-1; perhaps TRBD1 is the D gene, with 6 bases matching. The germline V gene gives CDR1 as SQVTM and CDR2 as ANQGSEA. The CDR3 covers 13 residues, taking in both the cysteine and the phenylalanine. The kept DNA is CDR3 alone, 39 bases in frame from the first base. Between the V and J ends, shortened by 6 bases and 2 bases respectively, the junction contains 13 bases.